Shown below are 13 T cell receptor beta chains from a single sample sequenced in a study of human T cells and chemical hapten exposure. TCRdb recomputed calls from the RACE reads with MiXCR, one row per CDR3 protein. The repertoire holds 75,000 to 100,000 distinct CDR3 sequences, with 9% to 9.5% as singletons. Stated time point: patch test 2, 6 weeks after DPC sensitization. Treatment noted: therapeutic diphenylcyclopropenone sensitization with weekly scalp DPC. The sequenced sample was whole blood, obtained in connection with sensitization to the hapten diphenylcyclopropenone (DPC). The source of these receptors is a woman aged 40 to 50 with alopecia areata. Some clones in this sample may be carry-over from other donors' samples.

Ten or more counts support this clonotype. The chain links TRBV2 to TRBJ2-2, with D hard to call. Deletions cut 3 bases from V and 7 bases from J, with 3 bases between. Germline assignment: CDR1 SNHLY and CDR2 FYNNEI. The CDR3 totals 11 residues. In DNA form, the CDR3 reads TGTGCCAGCAGTGATTTCGGGGAGCTGTTTTTT. Its translation is CASSDFGELFF.

This clonotype was picked up many times. The V and J genes are TRBV10-3 and TRBJ1-1, with D maybe TRBD1 (5 bases). CDR3 length: 15 residues. The germline V and J ends were trimmed by 6 bases and 2 bases, with 16 bases remaining between them. In germline, CDR1 is ENHRY, CDR2 SYGVKD. The CDR3: CAIRGTTSGNTEAFF. The CDR3 nucleotides are TGTGCCATCAGGGGGACCACCTCCGGAAACACTGAAGCTTTCTTT.

This clonotype was counted many times. J is TRBJ2-3 and V is TRBV18; possibly TRBD1 for D (6 bases). Trimming removed 2 bases at V and 3 bases at J, with 9 bases between. Germline CDR1 reads KGHSH; CDR2 reads LQKENI. The CDR3 has 14 amino acids. For the CDR3, the DNA is TGTGCCAGCTCACCAAACAGGGCTACAGATACGCAGTATTTT. This codes for CASSPNRATDTQYF. Full variable domain (outside the CDR3, taken from reference TRBV18 and TRBJ2-3): NAGVMQNPRHLVRRRGQEARLRCSPMKGHSHVYWYRQLPEEGLKFMVYLQKENIIDESGMPKERFSAEFPKEGPSILRIQQVVRGDSAAYFCASSPNRATDTQYFGPGTRLTVL.

This clonotype was picked up a small number of times. The chain combines TRBV5-6 with TRBJ2-5; D uncertain. This CDR3 is built from 11 residues. Germline loops: CDR1 SGHDT, CDR2 YYEEEE. Trimming removed 7 bases at V and 7 bases at J, with 11 bases between. CDR3 nucleotide sequence: TGTGCCAGCGGTCCAGCTCGGACCCAGTACTTC. Its protein is CASGPARTQYF.

V gene TRBV6-1 combines with J gene TRBJ2-3; D is ambiguous. This CDR3 is built from 14 residues. The germline gives CDR1 MNHNS, CDR2 SASEGT. Trimming stripped 4 bases from V and 2 bases from J, with 10 bases between. The CDR3 loop is CASSALGSTDTQYF. CDR3 DNA: TGTGCCAGCAGTGCGCTAGGATCCACAGATACGCAGTATTTT.

The gene calls are TRBV4-2 and TRBJ2-5; 9 nucleotides align to TRBD2. This CDR3 contains 16 residues. The germline CDR1 and CDR2 sequences are LGHNA and YNFKEQ. V lost 0 bases, J lost 5 bases, and 7 bases stayed unmatched. CDR3 nucleotide sequence: TGTGCCAGCAGCCAAGAGGCTAGCGGGATATTGGAGACCCAGTACTTC. This translates into CASSQEASGILETQYF.

This clonotype was seen many times. The rearrangement uses TRBV9 and TRBJ2-7, with D perhaps matching TRBD2 (5 bases). Germline V gene data show CDR1 as SGDLS and CDR2 as YYNGEE. The CDR3 runs to 16 residues. Trimming removed 0 bases at V and 1 base at J, with 14 bases between. The CDR3 protein is CASSVGSGGASYEQYF. The DNA of the CDR3 is TGTGCCAGCAGCGTAGGCTCAGGAGGCGCGTCCTACGAGCAGTACTTC.

The table lists this clonotype with many counts. This chain links TRBV19 with TRBJ2-5; a weak D match, TRBD2 (6 bases). Germline CDR1 is LNHDA and CDR2 is SQIVND (reference sequence). The V end lost 3 bases, the J end lost 1 base, and 9 bases lay between the germline ends. The length of the CDR3 is 14 residues. The CDR3 DNA is TGTGCCAGTAGTATCGGGAGCCTCCAAGAGACCCAGTACTTC. It is translated as CASSIGSLQETQYF.

The table lists this clonotype with many counts. The rearrangement joins TRBV9 to TRBJ2-5, with D possibly being TRBD1 (5 bases). Germline CDR1 and CDR2: SGDLS and YYNGEE. The CDR3 loop spans 15 amino acids. Between the trimmed V and J ends, which lost 3 bases and 5 bases, there was a span of 17 bases. The CDR3 region is CASSAQALAMETQYF. CDR3 bases: TGTGCCAGCAGCGCACAGGCTCTTGCGATGGAGACCCAGTACTTC. Full variable domain (rest looked up from reference TRBV9 and TRBJ2-5): DSGVTQTPKHLITATGQRVTLRCSPRSGDLSVYWYQQSLDQGLQFLIQYYNGEERAKGNILERFSAQQFPDLHSELNLSSLELGDSALYFCASSAQALAMETQYFGPGTRLLVL.

With respect to this clonotype: The junction departs from the called germline gene at one end, perhaps through a read error. The rearrangement links TRBV3-1 to TRBJ2-2; the match to TRBD2 covers 10 bases. The germline gives CDR1 LGHDT, CDR2 YNNKEL (reference sequence). The CDR3 loop spans 15 amino acids. CDR3 sequence (DNA): TGTGCCAGCAGCTCCACTAGCGGGAACGCCGGGGAGCTGTTTTTT. It is translated as CASSSTSGNAGELFF.

This clonotype has more than one count but fewer than ten. This chain uses TRBV29-1 with TRBJ2-1, with 12 bases matching TRBD2. The CDR3 is 13 residues long. The germline V gene encodes CDR1 SQVTM and CDR2 ANQGSEA. V trimming: 7 bases; J trimming: 4 bases; junction bases outside the gene matches: 2. The CDR3 protein is CSAGLAGYNEQFF. The CDR3 nucleotides read TGCAGCGCTGGACTAGCGGGATACAATGAGCAGTTCTTC.

This clonotype was recorded at least ten times. J is TRBJ1-1 and V is TRBV27; TRBD1 is a possible D gene (5 bases). The germline V gene encodes CDR1 MNHEY and CDR2 SMNVEV (reference sequence). V was cut by 2 bases and J by 0 bases, with 7 bases left in between. The CDR3 runs to 14 residues. This CDR3 is CASSLMGLNTEAFF. The CDR3 coding sequence is TGTGCCAGCAGTTTAATGGGGCTGAACACTGAAGCTTTCTTT.

V is TRBV20-1 and J is TRBJ2-4; D not certain. V lost 4 bases, J lost 2 bases, and 6 bases lay in between. The CDR3 length is 12 residues. Germline CDR1 is DFQATT and CDR2 is SNEGSKA (reference sequence). This chain's CDR3 is CSAIPTKNIQYF. Written as DNA, the CDR3 is TGCAGTGCTATACCCACCAAAAACATTCAGTACTTC.